This T cell receptor beta chain derives from a study of T cells in localized non-small cell lung cancer. Study-wide findings and caveats: Highest T cell clonality was seen in uninvolved adjacent lung, surpassing that measured in tumor. Heterogeneity stays possible, as sequencing covered only one tumor region. Higher blood T cell density tracked longer overall survival. For the top 100 tumor clones, a median approximately 59 also appeared in adjacent lung.

The protocol was immunoSEQ multiplex PCR, while the TCRdb copy is restricted to in-frame clones and leaves out a portion. The data contain 9,000 or so clones, approximately 90% of them singletons. Remarks on this clone: Its antigen is unknown.

This TCR was recovered from a woman aged 40-70 years with stage I squamous cell lung carcinoma. Sequenced material: peripheral blood, taken before any cancer treatment.

CDR3 residues: CASKPGVGTEAFF. The CDR3, as DNA: TGTGCCAGCAAACCAGGGGTGGGCACTGAAGCTTTCTTT. This sequence joins TRBV6-5 and TRBJ1-1; weak D call: TRBD1 (6 bases). The CDR3 has 13 amino acids. Germline V lookup: CDR1 MNHEY, CDR2 SVGAGI. The V gene lost 7 bases and the J gene lost 4 bases, with 13 bases spanning the gap.